This TCR beta chain originates from a study of T-cell reconstitution after alpha-beta-depleted transplantation in children (TCRdb year 2016). Background for the entire study: The study quantitatively tracked T-cell immune reconstitution after TCRalphabeta/CD19-depleted allogeneic hematopoietic cell transplantation in children using TCR repertoire profiling.

Library construction relied on PCR. Sequencing instrument: Illumina HiSeq 2500. Molecular barcoding was employed in the preparation of TCR libraries, with unique molecular identifiers being used to normalize TCRbeta repertoire quantification. The raw public reads went through TCRdb reprocessing: fastp at Q25, MiXCR clone calling, in-frame beta chains kept. Here each entry gathers all rows of one CDR3 protein and keeps the most common genes and DNA. For this sample the table gives 150,000 to 250,000 distinct CDR3 sequences, of which 13% to 15% were detected only once. Under 15% of the sample goes to the ten largest clones. CDR1 and CDR2 (MGHRA, YSYEKL) derive from the germline V gene. Relative to germline, V is 0 bases shorter and J is 10 bases shorter, with 15 bases between their ends. From cysteine to phenylalanine, the CDR3 is 15 amino acids long. Just CDR3 DNA is preserved here, 45 bases in frame from base 1.

As concerns this clonotype: Its target antigen remains unknown. No base quality values were provided; no much bigger clone lies one nucleotide off.

The receptor comes from a human donor who donated a stem cell graft to a child with acute lymphoblastic leukemia. The chain is encoded by TRBV4-1 joined to TRBJ1-4; the D gene is perhaps TRBD1, on 5 matching bases. The specimen comprised PBMCs from the stem cell graft donor, sampled from the stem cell graft. The CDR3 region reads CASSQEGYRIGKLFF. The nucleotide sequence reads as follows: TGCGCCAGCAGCCAAGAAGGCTACAGGATTGGAAAACTGTTTTTT.